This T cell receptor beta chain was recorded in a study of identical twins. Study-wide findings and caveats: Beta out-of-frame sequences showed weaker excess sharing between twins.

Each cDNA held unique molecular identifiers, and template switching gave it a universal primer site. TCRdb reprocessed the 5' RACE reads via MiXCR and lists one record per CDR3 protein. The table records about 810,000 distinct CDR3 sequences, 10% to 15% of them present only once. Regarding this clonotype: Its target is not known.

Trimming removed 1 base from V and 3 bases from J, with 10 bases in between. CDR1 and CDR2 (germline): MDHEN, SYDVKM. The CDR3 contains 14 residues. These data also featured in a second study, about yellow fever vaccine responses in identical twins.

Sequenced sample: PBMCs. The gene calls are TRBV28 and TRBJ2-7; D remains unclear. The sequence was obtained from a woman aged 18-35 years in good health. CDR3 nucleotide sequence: TGTGCCAGCAGTTTATCGGCAGGTGGCTACGAGCAGTACTTC. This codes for CASSLSAGGYEQYF.